This is a list of T cell receptor beta chains from one sample in a study of blood T cell repertoires in COVID-19. Sequenced by immunoSEQ multiplex PCR; TCRdb stores in-frame clones only, minus some. Among about 59,000 clones listed, 90% to 95% were seen once. The sequencing sample was made of peripheral blood. These receptors all come from a human donor in a cohort sampled during active COVID-19. CDR3s include the opening cysteine and the closing phenylalanine or tryptophan. The D gene is left open where the match is weak. Some rows mark clone size as missing; the rest say once, few, many or name a class of expanded clone.

cdr3_length: 14; j_call: TRBJ2-7; d_call: .; v_call: TRBV10-1; clone_size: .; cdr3_aa: CASSDQVPPYEQYF; cdr3_nt: TGCGCCAGCAGTGACCAGGTTCCCCCCTACGAGCAGTACTTC
cdr3_length: 12; j_call: TRBJ2-3; d_call: TRBD2; v_call: TRBV2; clone_size: .; cdr3_aa: CASTETGGEEYF; cdr3_nt: TGTGCCAGCACCGAAACCGGGGGGGAAGAGTATTTT
cdr3_length: 15; j_call: TRBJ1-2; d_call: .; v_call: TRBV7-3; clone_size: few; cdr3_aa: CASSLSGLRDYGYTF; cdr3_nt: TGTGCCAGCAGCTTAAGCGGCTTGAGGGACTATGGCTACACCTTC
cdr3_length: 17; j_call: TRBJ2-7; d_call: TRBD2; v_call: TRBV3-1/TRBV3-2; clone_size: few; cdr3_aa: CASSQPPGTSGTYEQYF; cdr3_nt: TGTGCCAGCAGCCAACCCCCCGGGACTAGCGGGACCTACGAGCAGTACTTC
cdr3_length: 13; j_call: TRBJ1-1; d_call: .; v_call: TRBV2; clone_size: .; cdr3_aa: CASIPQANTEAFF; cdr3_nt: TGTGCCAGCATCCCACAGGCGAACACTGAAGCTTTCTTT
cdr3_length: 15; j_call: TRBJ2-1; d_call: TRBD2; v_call: TRBV7-2; clone_size: .; cdr3_aa: CASSPGRGLGDEQFF; cdr3_nt: TGTGCCAGCAGCCCAGGCAGGGGACTAGGAGATGAGCAGTTCTTC
cdr3_length: 14; j_call: TRBJ1-3; d_call: .; v_call: TRBV3-1/TRBV3-2; clone_size: few; cdr3_aa: CASSRTGTGNTIYF; cdr3_nt: TGTGCCAGCAGCCGGACTGGGACTGGAAACACCATATATTTT
cdr3_length: 17; j_call: TRBJ2-6; d_call: .; v_call: TRBV19; clone_size: .; cdr3_aa: CASKFQATYSGANVLTF; cdr3_nt: TGTGCCAGTAAGTTCCAGGCGACCTACTCTGGGGCCAACGTCCTGACTTTC
cdr3_length: 14; j_call: TRBJ2-7; d_call: TRBD1; v_call: TRBV19; clone_size: .; cdr3_aa: CASSFGQGVGEQYF; cdr3_nt: TGTGCCAGTAGCTTTGGACAGGGGGTCGGGGAGCAGTACTTC
cdr3_length: 16; j_call: TRBJ2-1; d_call: .; v_call: TRBV6-6; clone_size: .; cdr3_aa: CASSYSSSGGVGEQFF; cdr3_nt: TGTGCCAGCAGTTACTCGTCCAGCGGAGGCGTTGGTGAGCAGTTCTTC
cdr3_length: 14; j_call: TRBJ1-1; d_call: .; v_call: TRBV25-1; clone_size: .; cdr3_aa: CASSESGGHPEAFF; cdr3_nt: TGTGCCAGCAGTGAATCGGGAGGACACCCTGAAGCTTTCTTT
cdr3_length: 13; j_call: TRBJ1-4; d_call: TRBD1; v_call: TRBV18; clone_size: .; cdr3_aa: CASRGGQAEKLFF; cdr3_nt: TGTGCCAGCAGAGGGGGACAGGCTGAAAAACTGTTTTTT
cdr3_length: 16; j_call: TRBJ1-1; d_call: TRBD1; v_call: TRBV5-5; clone_size: .; cdr3_aa: CASSPRDREMNTEAFF; cdr3_nt: TGTGCCAGCAGCCCCAGGGACAGAGAGATGAACACTGAAGCTTTCTTT
cdr3_length: 16; j_call: TRBJ2-5; d_call: TRBD1; v_call: TRBV18; clone_size: .; cdr3_aa: CASSPTGGVLQETQYF; cdr3_nt: TGTGCCAGCTCGCCAACAGGGGGCGTCCTCCAAGAGACCCAGTACTTC